The present T cell receptor (beta chain) was sequenced within a study of T-cell reconstitution after alpha-beta-depleted transplantation in children. The study's findings and limits: It was reported that alpha-beta T cells came from several hundred expanded graft clones (about two months after transplant).

The germline gives CDR1 SGHRS, CDR2 YFSETQ. CDR3 size: 14 residues. Trimming took off 1 base at V and 2 bases at J, with 9 bases between the two ends. This clonotype was found a few times. Its antigen is not known. Researchers prepared the TCRbeta library using unique molecular identifiers, the study reports. In TCRdb, the PCR reads were re-called with MiXCR into one record per CDR3 protein. The table lists 900,000 or so distinct CDR3 sequences, less than 20% of them singletons. The receptor's source is a male patient younger than 18 who had a stem cell transplant for acute lymphoblastic leukemia, so the T cells may come from the graft donor. The chain combines TRBV5-1 with TRBJ2-5, with D uncertain. The sample here was PBMCs, mostly from graft donor cells, taken 360 days after TCRalphabeta/CD19-depleted stem cell transplant. CDR3 in DNA: TGCGCCAGCAGCTTGTTGGTCCATCAAGAGACCCAGTACTTC. It encodes CASSLLVHQETQYF.